The sequence of this T cell receptor (beta chain) was determined in a study of PD-L1 blockade in urothelial cancer. Study details: Blood drawn 3 weeks (second dose) and 6 weeks after treatment start was analyzed.

Overall study findings and caveats: It was durable-benefit patients whose tumor-associated blood clones expanded more at 3 weeks.

Only in-frame clones appear in the TCRdb table, and some are missing; sequencing was by immunoSEQ multiplex PCR. The sample records about 52,000 clones, approximately 80% being singletons. As regards this clone: The antigen remains undetermined.

Each patient gave between 1 and 8 samples of peripheral blood mononuclear cells, which were collected pretreatment and during treatment. The CDR3 runs 13 residues. The germline CDR1 and CDR2 sequences are SGDLS and YYNGEE. V gave up 4 bases and J gave up 8 bases, with 15 bases separating them. The specimen was PBMCs, collected around atezolizumab (anti-PD-L1) treatment. This chain links TRBV9 with TRBJ1-2, with TRBD1 as a possible D gene (5 bases). This receptor was obtained from a man between 70 and 80 years old with urothelial cancer. In DNA form, the CDR3 reads TGTGCCAGCAGCCTGGGGTTAAGGGGCGGCTACACCTTC. This encodes CASSLGLRGGYTF.